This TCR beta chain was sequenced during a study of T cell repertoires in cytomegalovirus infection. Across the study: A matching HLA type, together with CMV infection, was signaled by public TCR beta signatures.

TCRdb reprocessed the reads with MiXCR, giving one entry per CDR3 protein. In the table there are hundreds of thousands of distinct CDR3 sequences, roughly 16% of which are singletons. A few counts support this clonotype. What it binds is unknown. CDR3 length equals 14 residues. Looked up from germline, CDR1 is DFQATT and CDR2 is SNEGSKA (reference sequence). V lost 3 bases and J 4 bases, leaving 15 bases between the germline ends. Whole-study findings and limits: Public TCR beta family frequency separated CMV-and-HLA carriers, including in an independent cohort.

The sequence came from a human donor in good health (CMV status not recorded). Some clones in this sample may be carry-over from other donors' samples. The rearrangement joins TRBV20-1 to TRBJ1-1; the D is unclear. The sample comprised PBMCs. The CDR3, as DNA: TGCAGTGCTAGGGATCCCAAAGGGAGCACTGAAGCTTTCTTT. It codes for CSARDPKGSTEAFF.